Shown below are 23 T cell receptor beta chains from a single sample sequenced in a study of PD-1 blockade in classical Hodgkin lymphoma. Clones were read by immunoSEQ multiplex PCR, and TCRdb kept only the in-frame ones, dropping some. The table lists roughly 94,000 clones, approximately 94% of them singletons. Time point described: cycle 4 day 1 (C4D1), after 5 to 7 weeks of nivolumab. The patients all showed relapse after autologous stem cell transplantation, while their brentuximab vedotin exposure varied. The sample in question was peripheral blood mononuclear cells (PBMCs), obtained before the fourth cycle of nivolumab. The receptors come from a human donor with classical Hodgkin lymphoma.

The CDR3 sequence is CASSFSGTSLTNEQFF. Written as DNA, the CDR3 is TGTGCCAGCAGCTTTTCAGGGACTAGCCTTACAAATGAGCAGTTCTTC. V is TRBV11-3 and J is TRBJ2-1; TRBD2 matches 9 bases. Germline CDR1 is SGHNT and CDR2 is YENEEA. The CDR3 has 16 amino acids. The V and J ends lost 3 bases and 7 bases, in that order; junction bases with no gene match: 10.

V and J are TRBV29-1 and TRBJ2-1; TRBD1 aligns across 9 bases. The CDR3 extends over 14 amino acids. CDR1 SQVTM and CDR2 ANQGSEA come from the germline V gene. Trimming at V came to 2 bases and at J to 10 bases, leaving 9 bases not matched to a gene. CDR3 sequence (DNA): TGCAGCGTTGAAATTTCGTGGGACAGGGAAGAGCAGTTCTTC. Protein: CSVEISWDREEQFF.

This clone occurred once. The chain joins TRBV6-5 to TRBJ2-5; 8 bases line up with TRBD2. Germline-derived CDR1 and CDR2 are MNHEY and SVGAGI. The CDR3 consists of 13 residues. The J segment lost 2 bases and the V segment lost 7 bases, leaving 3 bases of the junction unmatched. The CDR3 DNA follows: TGTGCCAGCAAGGTAGCGGGGCAAGAGACCCAGTACTTC. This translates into CASKVAGQETQYF.

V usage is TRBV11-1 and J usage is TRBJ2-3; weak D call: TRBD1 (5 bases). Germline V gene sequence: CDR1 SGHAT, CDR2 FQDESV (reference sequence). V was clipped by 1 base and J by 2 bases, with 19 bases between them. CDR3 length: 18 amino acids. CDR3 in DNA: TGTGCCAGCAGCTTAGGGGGCGGCCTCGCCGACCCCACAGATACGCAGTATTTT. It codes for CASSLGGGLADPTDTQYF.

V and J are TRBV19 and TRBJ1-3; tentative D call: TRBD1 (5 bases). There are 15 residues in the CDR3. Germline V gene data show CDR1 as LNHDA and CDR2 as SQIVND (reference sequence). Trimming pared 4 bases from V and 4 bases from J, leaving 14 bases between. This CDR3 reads CASSSPGRAGNTIYF. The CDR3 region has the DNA TGTGCCAGTAGTAGCCCCGGCAGGGCGGGAAACACCATATATTTT.

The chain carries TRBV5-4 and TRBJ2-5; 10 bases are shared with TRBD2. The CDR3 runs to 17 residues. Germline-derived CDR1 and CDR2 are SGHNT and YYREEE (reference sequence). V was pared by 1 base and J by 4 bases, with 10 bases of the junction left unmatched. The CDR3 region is CASSLPSLSGGGETQYF. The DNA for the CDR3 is TGTGCCAGCAGCTTGCCTTCCCTGAGCGGGGGGGGAGAGACCCAGTACTTC.

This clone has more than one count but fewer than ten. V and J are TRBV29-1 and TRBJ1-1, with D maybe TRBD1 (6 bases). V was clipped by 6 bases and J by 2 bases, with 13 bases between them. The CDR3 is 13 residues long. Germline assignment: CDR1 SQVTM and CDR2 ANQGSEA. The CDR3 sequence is CSVSTGYNTEAFF. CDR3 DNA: TGCAGCGTGTCAACAGGGTATAACACTGAAGCTTTCTTT.

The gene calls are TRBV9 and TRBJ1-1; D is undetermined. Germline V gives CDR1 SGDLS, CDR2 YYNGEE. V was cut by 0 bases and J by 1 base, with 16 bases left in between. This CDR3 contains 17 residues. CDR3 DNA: TGTGCCAGCAGCGTAGGGCCCAAGGGTGGGAAGAACACTGAAGCTTTCTTT. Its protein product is CASSVGPKGGKNTEAFF.

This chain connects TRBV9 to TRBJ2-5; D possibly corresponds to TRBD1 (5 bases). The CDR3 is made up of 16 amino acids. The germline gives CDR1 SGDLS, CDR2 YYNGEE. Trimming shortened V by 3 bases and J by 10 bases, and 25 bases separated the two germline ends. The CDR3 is CASSATHTGPQVIQYF. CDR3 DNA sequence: TGTGCCAGCAGCGCTACCCACACAGGACCACAAGTGATCCAGTACTTC.

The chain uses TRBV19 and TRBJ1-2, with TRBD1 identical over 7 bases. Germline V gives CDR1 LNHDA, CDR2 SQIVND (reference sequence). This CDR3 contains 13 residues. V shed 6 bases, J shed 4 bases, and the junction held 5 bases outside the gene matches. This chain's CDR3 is CASRRTGAYGYTF. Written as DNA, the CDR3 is TGTGCCAGTAGAAGAACAGGGGCCTATGGCTACACCTTC. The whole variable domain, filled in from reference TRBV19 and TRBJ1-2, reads DGGITQSPKYLFRKEGQNVTLSCEQNLNHDAMYWYRQDPGQGLRLIYYSQIVNDFQKGDIAEGYSVSREKKESFPLTVTSAQKNPTAFYLCASRRTGAYGYTFGSGTRLTVV.

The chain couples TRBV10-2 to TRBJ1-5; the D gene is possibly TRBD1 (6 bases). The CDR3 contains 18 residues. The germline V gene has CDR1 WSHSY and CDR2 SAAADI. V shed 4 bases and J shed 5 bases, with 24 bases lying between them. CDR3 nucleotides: TGCGCCAGCAGTGCCGGGGGGGCCCGGCGGCGGGGCGATCAGCCCCAGCATTTT. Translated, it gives CASSAGGARRRGDQPQHF.

The DNA for the CDR3 is TGTGCCAGCACCATACGGGCTGAAGCTTTCTTT. This encodes CASTIRAEAFF. The J gene is TRBJ1-1, the V gene TRBV28, with D unresolved. The germline gives CDR1 MDHEN, CDR2 SYDVKM. This CDR3 spans 11 amino acids. Deletions cut 7 bases from V and 6 bases from J, with 9 bases between.

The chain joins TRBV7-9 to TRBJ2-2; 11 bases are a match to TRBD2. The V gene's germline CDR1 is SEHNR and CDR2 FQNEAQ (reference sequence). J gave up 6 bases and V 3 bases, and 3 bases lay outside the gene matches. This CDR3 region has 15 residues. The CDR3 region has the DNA TGTGCCAGCAGCTTCACTAGCGGGAGTCCCGGGGAGCTGTTTTTT. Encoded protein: CASSFTSGSPGELFF. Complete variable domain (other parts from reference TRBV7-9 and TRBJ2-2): DTGVSQNPRHKITKRGQNVTFRCDPISEHNRLYWYRQTLGQGPEFLTYFQNEAQLEKSRLLSDRFSAERPKGSFSTLEIQRTEQGDSAMYLCASSFTSGSPGELFFGEGSRLTVL.

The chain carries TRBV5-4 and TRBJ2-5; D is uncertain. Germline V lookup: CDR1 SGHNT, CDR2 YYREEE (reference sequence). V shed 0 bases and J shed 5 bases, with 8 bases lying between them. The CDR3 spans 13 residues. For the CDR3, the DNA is TGTGCCAGCAGCTTGGGACCATCGGAGACCCAGTACTTC. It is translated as CASSLGPSETQYF.

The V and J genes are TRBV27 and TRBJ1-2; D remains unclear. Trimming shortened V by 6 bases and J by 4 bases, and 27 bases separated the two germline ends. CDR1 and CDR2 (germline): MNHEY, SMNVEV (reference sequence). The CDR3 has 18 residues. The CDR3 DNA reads TGTGCCAGCAGCCCAATAATGGGTTTTGGCAGTGTCGCCTATGGCTACACCTTC. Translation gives CASSPIMGFGSVAYGYTF.

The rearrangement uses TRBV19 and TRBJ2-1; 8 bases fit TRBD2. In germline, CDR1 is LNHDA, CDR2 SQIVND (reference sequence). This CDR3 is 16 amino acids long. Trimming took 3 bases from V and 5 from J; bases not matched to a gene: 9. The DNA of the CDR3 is TGTGCCAGTAGTATCCAGAGCGGGAGTTTCCACAATGAGCAGTTCTTC. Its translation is CASSIQSGSFHNEQFF.

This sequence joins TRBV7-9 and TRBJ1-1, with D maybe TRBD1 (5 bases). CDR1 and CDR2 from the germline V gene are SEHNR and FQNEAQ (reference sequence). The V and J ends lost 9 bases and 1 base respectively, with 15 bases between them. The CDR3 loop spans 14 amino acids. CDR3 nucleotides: TGTGCCAGTTCATTATGGGGCTCGAACACTGAAGCTTTCTTT. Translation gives CASSLWGSNTEAFF.

The CDR3 sequence is CAGEATYNEQFF. The CDR3 region has the DNA TGTGCCGGTGAAGCTACCTACAATGAGCAGTTCTTC. The rearrangement joins TRBV30 to TRBJ2-1; D not resolved. Per germline, CDR1 GTSNPN and CDR2 SVGIG (reference sequence). This CDR3 has 12 residues. V lost 8 bases and J lost 2, with 10 bases in between.

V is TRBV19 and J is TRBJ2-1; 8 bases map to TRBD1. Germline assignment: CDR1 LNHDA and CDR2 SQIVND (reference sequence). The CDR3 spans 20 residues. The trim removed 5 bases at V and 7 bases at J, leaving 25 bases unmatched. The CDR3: CASSDLTGTGSFYVANEQFF. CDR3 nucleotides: TGTGCCAGTAGTGACTTAACCGGGACAGGCTCTTTTTATGTTGCTAATGAGCAGTTCTTC.

The CDR3 protein is CASSYPPRVESPIKETQYF. Here the CDR3 DNA reads TGCGCCAGCAGCTACCCCCCTAGGGTTGAATCCCCAATTAAAGAGACCCAGTACTTC. The chain combines TRBV4-1 with TRBJ2-5; D is undetermined. The CDR3 covers 19 residues. Germline loops: CDR1 MGHRA, CDR2 YSYEKL. Trimming took off 5 bases at V and 3 bases at J, with 28 bases between the two ends.

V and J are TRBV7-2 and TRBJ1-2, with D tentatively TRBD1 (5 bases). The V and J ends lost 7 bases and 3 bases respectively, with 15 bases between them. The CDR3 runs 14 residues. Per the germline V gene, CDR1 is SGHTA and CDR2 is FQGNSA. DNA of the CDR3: TGTGCCAGCACTCCTCCAGGCAGGGACTATGGCTACACCTTC. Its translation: CASTPPGRDYGYTF.

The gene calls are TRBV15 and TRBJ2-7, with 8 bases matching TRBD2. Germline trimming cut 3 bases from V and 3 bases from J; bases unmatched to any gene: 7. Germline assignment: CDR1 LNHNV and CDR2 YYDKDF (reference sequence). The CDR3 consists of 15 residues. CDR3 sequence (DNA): TGTGCCACCAGCAGGGAAAGCGGGAGAGTCTACGAGCAGTACTTC. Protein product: CATSRESGRVYEQYF.

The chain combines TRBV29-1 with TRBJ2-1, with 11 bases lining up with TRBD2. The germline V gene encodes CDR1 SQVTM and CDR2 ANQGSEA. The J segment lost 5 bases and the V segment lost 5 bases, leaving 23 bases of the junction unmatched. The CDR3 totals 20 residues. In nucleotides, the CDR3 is TGCAGCGTTAAAACCCTGACAGGTATAGCGGGAGGGGGCCTGCACAATGAGCAGTTCTTC. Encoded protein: CSVKTLTGIAGGGLHNEQFF.